Shown below are 28 T cell receptor beta chains from a single sample sequenced in a study of persistence of HIV-infected CD4 T cells. These receptors are not linked to any known antigen. Stimulation used 7.5 to 10 ug/mL lysate from CMV-infected fibroblasts. Responding CD4+ T cells were sorted by upregulation of both CD40 ligand and CD69. The immunoSEQ assay was version 4, run in survey mode. The method was immunoSEQ multiplex PCR; TCRdb's version includes in-frame clones alone and lacks a portion of them. The repertoire holds under 20,000 clones, 78% seen once, with roughly 6.4% in the top ten. This material consisted of CD4+ T cells sorted from PBMCs after approximately 19-hour stimulation, taken from a patient who received antiretroviral therapy. These receptors came from an adult man with HIV who was CMV-seropositive.

There are a few counts of this clone. For the CDR3, the DNA is TGTGCCAGCAGCACTCGGGGGCTCAACCGGGATGAGCAGTTCTTC. This translates into CASSTRGLNRDEQFF. V usage is TRBV11-1 and J usage is TRBJ2-1; D possibly uses TRBD1 or TRBD2 (6 bases each). Germline-derived CDR1 and CDR2 are SGHAT and FQDESV (reference sequence). The V and J ends lost 5 bases and 8 bases respectively, with 19 bases between them. The CDR3 runs to 15 residues.

V gene TRBV30 combines with J gene TRBJ1-6; 8 bases map to TRBD1. CDR1 is GTSNPN and CDR2 is SVGIG in the germline V gene (reference sequence). J gave up 7 bases and V 4 bases, and 12 bases lay outside the gene matches. The CDR3 runs 16 residues. CDR3 nucleotides: TGTGCCTGGAATAAACCAGGGGGCCAGGGAAATTCACCCCTCCACTTT. It specifies CAWNKPGGQGNSPLHF.

V and J are TRBV4-1 and TRBJ1-4, with TRBD1 as a possible D gene (6 bases). Trimming pared 4 bases from V and 0 bases from J, leaving 21 bases between. This CDR3 comprises 19 residues. Germline V gene data show CDR1 as MGHRA and CDR2 as YSYEKL. The CDR3 DNA follows: TGCGCCAGCAGCCCTAGGGGGGTTGAGGGGAGAGCAACTAATGAAAAACTGTTTTTT. Residues: CASSPRGVEGRATNEKLFF.

The chain links TRBV18 to TRBJ2-4, with a weak D call TRBD2 (6 bases). Germline V lookup: CDR1 KGHSH, CDR2 LQKENI. The ends were cut back, 0 bases at V and 3 bases at J, with 15 bases in the middle. This CDR3 spans 17 amino acids. Here the CDR3 reads CASSPPLGEEGKNIQYF. The DNA for the CDR3 is TGTGCCAGCTCACCACCCCTAGGGGAGGAGGGCAAAAACATTCAGTACTTC.

The chain combines TRBV7-3 with TRBJ2-7; D gene ambiguous. Germline assignment: CDR1 SGHTA and CDR2 FQGTGA. The CDR3 runs 13 residues. Trimming took 1 base from V and 3 from J, leaving 7 bases between them. The CDR3: CASSLNHNYEQYF. The CDR3 bases are TGTGCCAGCAGCTTAAATCACAACTACGAGCAGTACTTC.

The rearrangement joins TRBV2 to TRBJ1-5, with TRBD1 matching 8 bases. Germline V gene sequence: CDR1 SNHLY, CDR2 FYNNEI. V lost 6 bases and J lost 7; bases outside the gene matches: 8. The CDR3 has 14 amino acids. The CDR3 loop reads CASRATGGRQPQHF. The CDR3, as DNA: TGTGCCAGCAGAGCCACAGGGGGTAGGCAGCCCCAGCATTTT. Looking up the rest from reference TRBV2 and TRBJ1-5 gives the full variable domain: EPEVTQTPSHQVTQMGQEVILRCVPISNHLYFYWYRQILGQKVEFLVSFYNNEISEKSEIFDDQFSVERPDGSNFTLKIRSTKLEDSAMYFCASRATGGRQPQHFGDGTRLSIL.

The V and J genes are TRBV5-4 and TRBJ2-5; 9 positions agree with TRBD2. Losses at the gene ends were 3 bases for V and 5 bases for J; bases not matched to a gene: 8. There are 15 residues in the CDR3. Germline values: CDR1 SGHNT, CDR2 YYREEE (reference sequence). CDR3 nucleotide sequence: TGTGCCAGCAGCTCGGCGGGGGGGCCAAAGGAGACCCAGTACTTC. Translated, it gives CASSSAGGPKETQYF.

V gene TRBV6-6 combines with J gene TRBJ2-2; D might be TRBD1 (5 bases). CDR1 and CDR2 (germline): MNHNY, SVGAGI (reference sequence). Trimming stripped 2 bases from V and 4 bases from J, with 11 bases between. CDR3 size: 15 residues. CDR3: CASSYEAGFTGELFF. The CDR3 DNA is TGTGCCAGCAGTTACGAGGCAGGGTTCACCGGGGAGCTGTTTTTT.

This chain joins TRBV6-6 and TRBJ1-1; maybe TRBD1 (6 bases). Trimming removed 2 bases from V and 8 bases from J, with 12 bases in between. The CDR3 runs to 13 residues. The germline V gene encodes CDR1 MNHNY and CDR2 SVGAGI (reference sequence). In DNA, the CDR3 is TGTGCCAGCAGTTACCCCAGGGGTGAGGAAGCTTTCTTT. Amino acid sequence: CASSYPRGEEAFF.

The chain combines TRBV7-9 with TRBJ1-4; TRBD1 aligns across 9 bases. The CDR3 is 14 amino acids. Looked up from germline, CDR1 is SEHNR and CDR2 is FQNEAQ (reference sequence). The V and J ends lost 5 bases and 10 bases, in that order; junction bases with no gene match: 8. The CDR3 DNA reads as TGTGCCAGCAGCCCTCAGGGACAGGGCGGAAAACTGTTTTTT. Amino acid sequence: CASSPQGQGGKLFF.

This clone was seen a single time. This chain joins TRBV5-4 and TRBJ2-5; TRBD2 matches 11 bases. The V gene end was trimmed by 7 bases and the J gene end by 2 bases; junction bases not matched to a gene: 4. The CDR3 length is 14 residues. In germline, CDR1 is SGHNT, CDR2 YYREEE (reference sequence). Here the CDR3 reads CASQTSGGQETQYF. CDR3 nucleotide sequence: TGTGCCAGCCAAACTAGCGGGGGACAAGAGACCCAGTACTTC. The full variable domain, with the rest looked up from reference TRBV5-4 and TRBJ2-5, is ETGVTQSPTHLIKTRGQQVTLRCSSQSGHNTVSWYQQALGQGPQFIFQYYREEENGRGNFPPRFSGLQFPNYSSELNVNALELDDSALYLCASQTSGGQETQYFGPGTRLLVL.

The chain is built from TRBV18 and TRBJ1-3; D uncertain. Germline loops: CDR1 KGHSH, CDR2 LQKENI. The germline V and J ends were trimmed by 1 base and 4 bases, with 5 bases remaining between them. This CDR3 has 13 amino acids. The CDR3: CASSPLEGNTIYF. CDR3 DNA: TGTGCCAGCTCACCACTTGAGGGAAACACCATATATTTT.

This chain connects TRBV19 to TRBJ2-1; D is tentatively TRBD1 or TRBD2 (6 bases each). Germline lookup yields CDR1 LNHDA and CDR2 SQIVND (reference sequence). V gave up 1 base and J gave up 4 bases, with 11 bases separating them. The CDR3 spans 15 residues. The CDR3 nucleotides read TGTGCCAGTAGTATAGCCGGGGGCGGGTACAATGAGCAGTTCTTC. Translation: CASSIAGGGYNEQFF.

The V gene is TRBV3-1 (or the pseudogene TRBV3-2), the J gene TRBJ1-6; D gene unclear. V was trimmed by 4 bases and J by 5 bases, leaving 12 bases between them. Germline loops: CDR1 LGHDT, CDR2 YNNKEL (reference sequence). The CDR3 covers 15 residues. The CDR3 coding sequence is TGTGCCAGCAGCCGGGGTGGAGGCAATAATTCACCCCTCCACTTT. It encodes CASSRGGGNNSPLHF.

The chain links TRBV9 to TRBJ1-6; possible D gene TRBD1, 5 bases. Trimming pared 3 bases from V and 1 base from J, leaving 8 bases between. CDR1 and CDR2 (germline): SGDLS, YYNGEE. The CDR3 loop spans 15 amino acids. This chain's CDR3 is CASSDGASYNSPLHF. The CDR3 DNA reads TGTGCCAGCAGCGATGGGGCGTCCTATAATTCACCCCTCCACTTT.

The CDR3 nucleotides are TGCGCCAGCAGCCGGAGAGGGGACAGGGATGAAAAACTGTTTTTT. This codes for CASSRRGDRDEKLFF. The genes are TRBV4-1 and TRBJ1-4; 9 bases are shared with TRBD1. The CDR3 has 15 amino acids. V lost 4 bases, J lost 6 bases, and 6 bases stayed unmatched. Germline lookup yields CDR1 MGHRA and CDR2 YSYEKL.

A few counts support this clone. The gene calls are TRBV6-1 and TRBJ1-3; D uncertain. V was trimmed by 0 bases and J by 2 bases, leaving 17 bases between them. The CDR3 contains 18 residues. In germline, CDR1 is MNHNS, CDR2 SASEGT. This CDR3 reads CASSEARTNRPPGNTIYF. The CDR3 DNA sequence: TGTGCCAGCAGTGAAGCGCGGACCAATAGGCCCCCTGGAAACACCATATATTTT.

The chain combines TRBV19 with TRBJ1-6, with 8 bases aligning to TRBD1. J lost 7 bases, V lost 5 bases, and 7 bases had no gene match. The length of the CDR3 is 15 residues. Germline lookup yields CDR1 LNHDA and CDR2 SQIVND (reference sequence). The CDR3 loop is CASSLGQGRNSPLHF. The CDR3 DNA reads TGTGCCAGTAGTCTTGGACAGGGAAGGAATTCACCCCTCCACTTT.

The chain links TRBV24-1 to TRBJ2-1; 7 bases are shared with TRBD2. Germline V CDR1 and CDR2: KGHDR, SFDVKD. The J segment lost 5 bases and the V segment lost 2 bases, leaving 8 bases of the junction unmatched. The length of the CDR3 is 16 residues. CDR3: CATSDWGGGSNNEQFF. The CDR3 DNA follows: TGTGCCACCAGTGATTGGGGGGGTGGGTCGAACAATGAGCAGTTCTTC.

This clone was seen once. The chain joins TRBV6-1 to TRBJ2-1, with 16 bases lining up with TRBD2. V was clipped by 2 bases and J by 7 bases; unmatched bases: 5. Per the germline V gene, CDR1 is MNHNS and CDR2 is SASEGT. The CDR3 runs 17 residues. Here the CDR3 DNA reads TGTGCCAGCAGTGAAACGGGACTAGCGGGGGGGCGGAATGAGCAGTTCTTC. Protein sequence: CASSETGLAGGRNEQFF.

In its sample, this clone was seen a few times. The chain carries TRBV4-1 and TRBJ1-5; D perhaps matches TRBD1 (5 bases). Per germline, CDR1 MGHRA and CDR2 YSYEKL. The germline V and J ends were trimmed by 4 bases and 0 bases, with 16 bases remaining between them. The length of the CDR3 is 17 residues. CDR3 residues: CASSLGGGSLSNQPQHF. CDR3 coding DNA: TGCGCCAGCAGCCTCGGGGGAGGGAGTCTTAGCAATCAGCCCCAGCATTTT.

As DNA, the CDR3 is TGTGCCAGCAGTGAAGGGAACAGGGGAAGGGCACCCCTCCACTTT. Translation gives CASSEGNRGRAPLHF. This chain links TRBV6-1 with TRBJ1-6; 7 bases align to TRBD1. The germline V gene has CDR1 MNHNS and CDR2 SASEGT. J was trimmed by 11 bases and V by 1 base; bases with no gene match: 8. The CDR3 length is 15 residues.

As regards this clone: Other DNA sequences in the same sample also yield this CDR3. V usage is TRBV9 and J usage is TRBJ1-1, with 7 bases lining up with TRBD1. The ends lost 0 bases at V and 1 base at J; junction bases unmatched: 3. CDR3 size: 15 residues. Germline V CDR1 and CDR2: SGDLS, YYNGEE. CDR3 sequence (DNA): TGTGCCAGCAGCGTAGAGACAGGGCGGAACACTGAAGCTTTCTTT. It is translated as CASSVETGRNTEAFF.

J is TRBJ1-4 and V is TRBV2; D ambiguous. Trimming stripped 6 bases from V and 0 bases from J, with 8 bases between. CDR3 size: 14 residues. Germline V gene sequence: CDR1 SNHLY, CDR2 FYNNEI. DNA for the CDR3: TGTGCCAGCAGGGAGAGATCAACTAATGAAAAACTGTTTTTT. Its protein product is CASRERSTNEKLFF.

The chain recombines TRBV3-1 (or the pseudogene TRBV3-2) with TRBJ2-3, with D hard to call. Per the germline V gene, CDR1 is LGHDT and CDR2 is YNNKEL (reference sequence). V was cut by 5 bases and J by 6 bases, with 9 bases left in between. This CDR3 has 12 amino acids. The CDR3 sequence is CASSSVGDTQYF. CDR3 in DNA: TGTGCCAGCAGCTCCGTGGGGGATACGCAGTATTTT.

The chain combines TRBV7-9 with TRBJ1-1; D is unclear. The CDR3 is 11 amino acids. V was shortened by 7 bases and J by 7 bases, with 10 bases between the two germline ends. The germline V gene encodes CDR1 SEHNR and CDR2 FQNEAQ (reference sequence). CDR3: CASTVFGEAFF. The CDR3 DNA reads TGTGCCAGCACCGTCTTCGGTGAAGCTTTCTTT.

The chain combines TRBV10-3 with TRBJ2-7; perhaps TRBD2 as D (6 bases). The germline CDR1 and CDR2 sequences are ENHRY and SYGVKD. The CDR3 sequence is 14 residues long. V lost 0 bases and J 7 bases, leaving 13 bases between the germline ends. The CDR3 spells CAISESGGVLEQYF. DNA for the CDR3: TGTGCCATCAGTGAGTCGGGGGGAGTCTTGGAGCAGTACTTC.

This chain connects TRBV18 to TRBJ1-6; 7 bases are shared with TRBD1. This CDR3 region has 18 residues. V was pared by 3 bases and J by 5 bases, with 13 bases of the junction left unmatched. Germline V gene data show CDR1 as KGHSH and CDR2 as LQKENI. Here the CDR3 DNA reads TGTGCCAGCTCACCTTCCTCAGGGGGACCGAGAGATAATTCACCCCTCCACTTT. Translation: CASSPSSGGPRDNSPLHF.